Below, one T cell receptor beta chain is given with its context. Sequencing was performed with immunoSEQ multiplex PCR; in TCRdb, only in-frame clones are kept and a portion is missing. The sample shows some 270,000 clones, about 89% of them seen only once. The CDR3 totals 13 residues. From germline, CDR1 is SQVTM and CDR2 ANQGSEA. V trimming: 7 bases; J trimming: 15 bases; junction bases outside the gene matches: 11. The data are from a study of blood T cell repertoires in COVID-19. In the study overall: Sources were T cells, B-cell-depleted T cells, or PBMCs; the material itself was cDNA or gDNA.

The receptor comes from a woman aged 40 to 50 who had recovered from COVID-19. V and J are TRBV29-1 and TRBJ2-1, with 14 bases lining up with TRBD2. Sequenced input: PBMCs or T cells enriched from blood (not recorded which). CDR3 sequence reads: CSGEGTSGSIRFF. The CDR3 region has the DNA TGCAGCGGGGAAGGGACTAGCGGGAGCATCCGGTTCTTC.